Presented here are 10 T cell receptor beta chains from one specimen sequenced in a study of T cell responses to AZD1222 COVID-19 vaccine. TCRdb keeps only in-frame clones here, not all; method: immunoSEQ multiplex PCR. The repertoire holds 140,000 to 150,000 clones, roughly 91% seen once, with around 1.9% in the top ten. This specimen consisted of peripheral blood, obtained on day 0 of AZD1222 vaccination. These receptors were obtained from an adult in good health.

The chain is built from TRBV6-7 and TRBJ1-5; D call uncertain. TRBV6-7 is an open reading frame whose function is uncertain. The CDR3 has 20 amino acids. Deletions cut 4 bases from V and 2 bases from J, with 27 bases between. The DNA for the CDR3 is TGTGCCAGCAGTTTCTTAGCCGGGCCTAAATGTTTTCGAGGCAATCAGCCCCAGCATTTT. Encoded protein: CASSFLAGPKCFRGNQPQHF.

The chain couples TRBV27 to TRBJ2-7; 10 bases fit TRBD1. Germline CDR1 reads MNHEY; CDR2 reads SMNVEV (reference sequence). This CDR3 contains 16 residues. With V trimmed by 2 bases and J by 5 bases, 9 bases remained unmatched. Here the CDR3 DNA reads TGTGCCAGCAGTTTAGTCGGGGGACAGGGGCGCGACGAGCAGTACTTC. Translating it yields CASSLVGGQGRDEQYF.

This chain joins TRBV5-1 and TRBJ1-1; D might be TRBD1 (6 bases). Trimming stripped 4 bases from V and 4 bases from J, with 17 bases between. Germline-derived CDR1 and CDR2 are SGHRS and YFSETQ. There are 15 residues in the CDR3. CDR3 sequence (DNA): TGCGCCAGCAGCACAACTACAGGGATCGGCACTGAAGCTTTCTTT. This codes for CASSTTTGIGTEAFF.

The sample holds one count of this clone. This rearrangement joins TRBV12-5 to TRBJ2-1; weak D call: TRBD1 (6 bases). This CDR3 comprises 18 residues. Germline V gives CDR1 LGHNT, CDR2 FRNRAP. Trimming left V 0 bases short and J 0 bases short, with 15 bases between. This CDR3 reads CASGLVPDGQSSYNEQFF. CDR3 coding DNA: TGTGCTAGTGGTTTGGTCCCGGACGGACAGAGCTCCTACAATGAGCAGTTCTTC.

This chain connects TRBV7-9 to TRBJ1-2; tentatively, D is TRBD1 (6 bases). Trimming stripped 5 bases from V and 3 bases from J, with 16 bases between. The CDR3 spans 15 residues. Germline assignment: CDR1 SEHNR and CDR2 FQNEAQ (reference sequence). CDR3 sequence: CASSQTGFAYYGYTF. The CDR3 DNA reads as TGTGCCAGCAGCCAGACAGGTTTTGCTTACTATGGCTACACCTTC.

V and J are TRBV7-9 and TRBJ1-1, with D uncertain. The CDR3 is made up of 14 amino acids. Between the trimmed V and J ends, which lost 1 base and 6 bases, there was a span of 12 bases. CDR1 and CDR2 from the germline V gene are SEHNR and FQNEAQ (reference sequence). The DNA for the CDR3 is TGTGCCAGCAGCTTAGAGGGCATTCCCGCTGAAGCTTTCTTT. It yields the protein CASSLEGIPAEAFF.

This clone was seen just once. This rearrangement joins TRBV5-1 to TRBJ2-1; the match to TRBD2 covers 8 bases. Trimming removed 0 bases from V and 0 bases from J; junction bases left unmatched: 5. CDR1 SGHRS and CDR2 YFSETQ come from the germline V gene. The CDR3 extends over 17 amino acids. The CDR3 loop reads CASSLVTSGSSYNEQFF. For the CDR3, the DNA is TGCGCCAGCAGCTTGGTTACTAGCGGCAGCTCCTACAATGAGCAGTTCTTC.

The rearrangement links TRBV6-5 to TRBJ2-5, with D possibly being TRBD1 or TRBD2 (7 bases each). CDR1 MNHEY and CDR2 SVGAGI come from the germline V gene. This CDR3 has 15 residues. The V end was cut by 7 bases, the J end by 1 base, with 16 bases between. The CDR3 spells CASTPGGGTQETQYF. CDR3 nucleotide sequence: TGTGCCAGCACTCCAGGGGGGGGCACCCAAGAGACCCAGTACTTC.

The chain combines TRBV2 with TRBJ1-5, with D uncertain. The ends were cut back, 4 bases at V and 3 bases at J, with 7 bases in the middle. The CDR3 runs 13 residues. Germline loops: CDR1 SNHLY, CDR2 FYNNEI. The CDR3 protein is CASSVGNNQPQHF. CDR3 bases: TGTGCCAGCAGTGTGGGGAACAATCAGCCCCAGCATTTT.

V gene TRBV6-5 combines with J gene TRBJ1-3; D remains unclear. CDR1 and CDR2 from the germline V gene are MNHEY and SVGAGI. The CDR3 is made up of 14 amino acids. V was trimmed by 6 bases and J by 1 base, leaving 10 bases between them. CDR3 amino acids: CASSRIKSGNTIYF. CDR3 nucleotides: TGTGCCAGCAGCCGTATAAAGTCTGGAAACACCATATATTTT.